A single sample is the source of the 25 T cell receptor beta chains below, sequenced in a study of T cells in Graves' hyperthyroidism and ophthalmopathy (dated by TCRdb to about 2019). The library relied on multiplex PCR. Sequencing was performed on an Illumina HiSeq 2000. TCR beta CDR3 regions were amplified from RNA transcripts. For the first round of RT-PCR on the TCR CDR3, the HTBI primer set was used together with the Qiagen OneStep RT-PCR kit. In TCRdb, the public reads were trimmed at Q25 with fastp and aligned with MiXCR, with productive beta chains retained. CDR3 protein duplicates are merged, each entry listing the most common genes and DNA. The sample contains approximately 620,000 distinct CDR3 sequences, around 13% of them found a single time. In total, the top ten clones hold 4.5% to 6% of the sample. The source material was blood. These receptors were collected from a woman aged 25 to 39 with Graves' hyperthyroidism that later progressed to Graves' ophthalmopathy.

The CDR3 nucleotides read TGTGCCATCAGCCGACAGGGGGCCTCTGAAGCTTTCTTT. The encoded protein is CAISRQGASEAFF. The chain carries TRBV10-3 and TRBJ1-1, with 10 positions matching TRBD1. CDR1 is ENHRY and CDR2 is SYGVKD in the germline V gene. V shed 6 bases, J shed 6 bases, and the junction held 4 bases outside the gene matches. The CDR3 totals 13 residues.

This clonotype has at least ten counts. The chain recombines TRBV6-1 with TRBJ2-7; D is unresolved. Trimming removed 5 bases from V and 0 bases from J, with 8 bases in between. CDR1 and CDR2 from the germline V gene are MNHNS and SASEGT. The CDR3 contains 13 residues. The CDR3 is CASSLGFSYEQYF. The CDR3 bases are TGTGCCAGCAGTTTGGGATTCTCCTACGAGCAGTACTTC.

DNA of the CDR3: TGTGCCAGCAGCCCCCGCGGGGACAGTATCACAGATACGCAGTATTTT. This translates into CASSPRGDSITDTQYF. This sequence joins TRBV9 and TRBJ2-3, with D maybe TRBD1 (7 bases). Germline V gene lookup returns CDR1 SGDLS and CDR2 YYNGEE. The CDR3 extends over 16 amino acids. The V end lost 4 bases, the J end lost 2 bases, and 17 bases lay between the germline ends.

The V gene is TRBV28, the J gene TRBJ2-3; 9 bases line up with TRBD2. The CDR3 is 16 amino acids. V gave up 2 bases and J gave up 3 bases; unmatched junction bases: 6. CDR1 is MDHEN, CDR2 SYDVKM, per germline. In DNA, the CDR3 is TGTGCCAGCAGTTTAGCCGCGGGAGGGCCAACAGATACGCAGTATTTT. Translating gives CASSLAAGGPTDTQYF.

In its sample, this clonotype was seen many times. This chain joins TRBV28 and TRBJ1-1; 7 bases align to TRBD1. Germline trimming cut 8 bases from V and 1 base from J; bases unmatched to any gene: 16. The length of the CDR3 is 17 residues. Per the germline V gene, CDR1 is MDHEN and CDR2 is SYDVKM. CDR3 sequence: CASSSRFMTGKNTEAFF. The CDR3 bases are TGTGCCAGCTCCTCGAGGTTTATGACAGGGAAGAACACTGAAGCTTTCTTT.

This clonotype came up many times. The chain joins TRBV28 to TRBJ1-4; TRBD1 aligns across 11 bases. This CDR3 region has 16 residues. Per germline, CDR1 MDHEN and CDR2 SYDVKM. V shed 7 bases and J 7 bases; nucleotides not matched to a gene: 11. The CDR3 region has the DNA TGTGCCAGCACATCCCGGACAGGGGGCGCTTCTGAAAAACTGTTTTTT. Translated: CASTSRTGGASEKLFF.

This clonotype appeared many times. This rearrangement joins TRBV19 to TRBJ1-2, with 11 bases matching TRBD1. The CDR3 loop spans 15 amino acids. V gave up 5 bases and J gave up 4 bases; unmatched junction bases: 6. Germline V gene sequence: CDR1 LNHDA, CDR2 SQIVND (reference sequence). The CDR3 DNA follows: TGTGCCAGTAGTTCCAGGACAGGGGGCGGCTATGGCTACACCTTC. Translation gives CASSSRTGGGYGYTF.

This clonotype showed up just a few times. The chain combines TRBV20-1 with TRBJ2-5; D is unclear. Trimming took 7 bases from V and 5 from J, leaving 11 bases between them. CDR3 length: 11 amino acids. The germline gives CDR1 DFQATT, CDR2 SNEGSKA (reference sequence). The CDR3 DNA reads as TGCAGTGTCCGGCGGCCGGAGACCCAGTACTTC. Translation gives CSVRRPETQYF.

This clonotype was counted ten times or more. V gene TRBV20-1 combines with J gene TRBJ1-1; tentative D call: TRBD1 (5 bases). CDR1 is DFQATT and CDR2 is SNEGSKA in the germline V gene (reference sequence). The CDR3 consists of 13 residues. Between the trimmed V and J ends, which lost 3 bases and 1 base, there was a span of 9 bases. CDR3 sequence (DNA): TGCAGTGCTAGGGACACCACGAACACTGAAGCTTTCTTT. It translates to CSARDTTNTEAFF.

With respect to this clonotype: At one end, the junction sequence differs from germline, possibly due to a read error. The chain joins TRBV27 to TRBJ2-7; perhaps TRBD2 as D (6 bases). This CDR3 is 14 amino acids long. Germline CDR1 and CDR2: MNHEY and SMNVEV (reference sequence). CDR3 loop: CASSLDGSYYEQCF. The CDR3, as DNA: TGTGCCAGCAGTTTGGACGGGAGCTACTACGAGCAGTGCTTC.

The table lists this clonotype with many counts. The V and J genes are TRBV6-5 and TRBJ2-1, with D possibly TRBD2 on 5 matching bases. The CDR3 totals 13 residues. V was pared by 2 bases and J by 3 bases, with 5 bases between. Germline CDR1 MNHEY, CDR2 SVGAGI. Written as DNA, the CDR3 is TGTGCCAGCAGTTACCGGGACTACAATGAGCAGTTCTTC. It yields the protein CASSYRDYNEQFF.

The rearrangement links TRBV27 to TRBJ2-3; TRBD2 agrees at 7 bases. Germline loops: CDR1 MNHEY, CDR2 SMNVEV (reference sequence). The CDR3 sequence is 17 residues long. V trimming: 4 bases; J trimming: 4 bases; junction bases outside the gene matches: 14. The CDR3 bases are TGTGCCAGCAGTTATCTAGCGTCGGGAGGTAGGCCAGATACGCAGTATTTT. It encodes CASSYLASGGRPDTQYF.

The sample holds many counts of this clonotype. The rearrangement uses TRBV12-3 or TRBV12-4 and TRBJ2-6; D unresolved. The CDR3 totals 13 residues. Trimming pared 8 bases from V and 4 bases from J, leaving 9 bases between. Written as DNA, the CDR3 is TGTGCCAGCCAGTCGTCAGGGGCCAACGTCCTGACTTTC. It codes for CASQSSGANVLTF.

The chain is built from TRBV7-8 and TRBJ2-5; 7 bases line up with TRBD2. This CDR3 is built from 13 residues. Germline-derived CDR1 and CDR2 are SGHVS and FQNEAQ. J gave up 6 bases and V 4 bases, and 5 bases lay outside the gene matches. CDR3 in amino acids: CASSYRGGQTQYF. CDR3 sequence (DNA): TGTGCCAGCAGCTATCGCGGGGGACAGACCCAGTACTTC.

This clonotype was detected only a few times. The chain joins TRBV12-3 or TRBV12-4 to TRBJ1-2; tentative D call: TRBD1 (6 bases). The germline V and J ends were trimmed by 7 bases and 8 bases, with 20 bases remaining between them. The CDR3 is made up of 14 amino acids. The CDR3 nucleotides are TGTGCCAGCACCCCGGGGGGGGGGGGCGGCGGCTACACCTTC. It codes for CASTPGGGGGGYTF.

This clonotype was counted ten times or more. CDR3 loop: CARPGRGEQYF. The CDR3 bases are TGTGCCAGGCCGGGCAGGGGCGAGCAGTACTTC. The rearrangement uses TRBV28 and TRBJ2-7; TRBD1 might be the D (6 bases). Germline-derived CDR1 and CDR2 are MDHEN and SYDVKM. Trimming removed 9 bases from V and 6 bases from J, with 12 bases in between. The CDR3 runs to 11 residues.

This clonotype was seen repeatedly, ten times or more. V is TRBV24-1 and J is TRBJ1-5, with D unclear. CDR3 size: 14 residues. Trimming removed 4 bases at V and 6 bases at J, with 12 bases between. Germline V gene lookup returns CDR1 KGHDR and CDR2 SFDVKD. For the CDR3, the DNA is TGTGCCACCAGTGAAGGGATTGAGGGTCAGCCCCAGCATTTT. Protein sequence: CATSEGIEGQPQHF.

This clonotype has a handful of counts. The chain has TRBV20-1 and TRBJ1-4; the D gene is possibly TRBD1 (5 bases). This CDR3 is 15 amino acids long. The V end lost 3 bases, the J end lost 3 bases, and 14 bases lay between the germline ends. Germline lookup yields CDR1 DFQATT and CDR2 SNEGSKA (reference sequence). Written as DNA, the CDR3 is TGCAGTGCTAGCCGGGGCGGGGACTCTAATGAAAAACTGTTTTTT. It translates to CSASRGGDSNEKLFF.

This chain uses TRBV12-3 or TRBV12-4 with TRBJ2-3; D gene ambiguous. CDR3 length: 17 residues. V was trimmed by 2 bases and J by 2 bases, leaving 17 bases between them. Written as DNA, the CDR3 is TGTGCCAGCAGTTTAAGACGGACGCTGGTAAACACAGATACGCAGTATTTT. The encoded protein is CASSLRRTLVNTDTQYF.

In its sample, this clonotype was seen many times. The chain employs TRBV5-5 and TRBJ2-7; TRBD1 aligns across 8 bases. CDR1 is SGHKS and CDR2 is YYEKEE in the germline V gene (reference sequence). V was clipped by 1 base and J by 2 bases; unmatched bases: 11. The CDR3 has 17 amino acids. In DNA form, the CDR3 reads TGTGCCAGCAGCTTGCTTGGGACAGGAATTATTACCTACGAGCAGTACTTC. As protein: CASSLLGTGIITYEQYF. Using reference TRBV5-5 and TRBJ2-7 for the parts outside the CDR3, the full variable domain is DAGVTQSPTHLIKTRGQQVTLRCSPISGHKSVSWYQQVLGQGPQFIFQYYEKEERGRGNFPDRFSARQFPNYSSELNVNALLLGDSALYLCASSLLGTGIITYEQYFGPGTRLTVT.

This clonotype was seen more than once but under ten times. The V and J genes are TRBV19 and TRBJ2-5; tentatively, D is TRBD2 (6 bases). Germline values: CDR1 LNHDA, CDR2 SQIVND (reference sequence). V lost 6 bases and J 1 base, leaving 18 bases between the germline ends. CDR3 size: 16 residues. The CDR3 loop reads CASSPQWGGVQETQYF. The CDR3 nucleotides read TGTGCCAGTAGCCCTCAATGGGGCGGGGTCCAAGAGACCCAGTACTTC. The full variable domain, its missing parts supplied by reference TRBV19 and TRBJ2-5, is DGGITQSPKYLFRKEGQNVTLSCEQNLNHDAMYWYRQDPGQGLRLIYYSQIVNDFQKGDIAEGYSVSREKKESFPLTVTSAQKNPTAFYLCASSPQWGGVQETQYFGPGTRLLVL.

This clonotype turned up a few times. This chain joins TRBV19 and TRBJ1-1; 8 bases line up with TRBD1. The CDR3 totals 16 residues. The germline V gene encodes CDR1 LNHDA and CDR2 SQIVND (reference sequence). The V and J ends lost 3 bases and 1 base, in that order; junction bases with no gene match: 7. CDR3 sequence reads: CASSMGWTGTNTEAFF. DNA for the CDR3: TGTGCCAGTAGTATGGGCTGGACAGGGACGAACACTGAAGCTTTCTTT.

Points on this clonotype: A much larger clone differs from this one at a single base, so this may be a read error. The chain combines TRBV6-5 with TRBJ1-1; D ambiguous. Trimming removed 0 bases from V and 4 bases from J, with 9 bases in between. The CDR3 is 14 residues long. The germline CDR1 and CDR2 sequences are MNHEY and SVGAGI. CDR3 protein: CASSYSRTSTEAFF. The DNA for the CDR3 is TGTGCCAGCAGTTACTCAAGGACGAGCACTGAAGCTTTCTTT.

V gene TRBV28 combines with J gene TRBJ2-6; either TRBD1 or TRBD2 may fit D (5 bases each). Germline CDR1 MDHEN, CDR2 SYDVKM. V gave up 4 bases and J gave up 3 bases, with 10 bases separating them. This CDR3 spans 15 amino acids. CDR3 coding DNA: TGTGCCAGCAGTTCCCCGGGACGTGGGGCCAACGTCCTGACTTTC. It encodes CASSSPGRGANVLTF.

The chain carries TRBV10-3 and TRBJ1-5; TRBD1 aligns across 8 bases. The CDR3 spans 15 residues. CDR1 and CDR2 from the germline V gene are ENHRY and SYGVKD. V was pared by 2 bases and J by 4 bases, with 4 bases of the junction left unmatched. The CDR3 coding sequence is TGTGCCATCAGTGAGGCGGGACAGGAGAATCAGCCCCAGCATTTT. The encoded protein is CAISEAGQENQPQHF.